This T cell receptor beta chain originates from a study of blood T cell repertoires in COVID-19. Authors' methods: Nucleated cell counts were estimated from reference gene primer amplification. Some clones are missing from TCRdb's copy, which holds only in-frame ones; the method was immunoSEQ multiplex PCR. V and J calls and clone size follow that table, whereas D and trimming were derived from the DNA. The repertoire consists of around 340,000 clones, with around 88% occurring once and the leading ten covering roughly 6.6%. V was cut by 2 bases and J by 8 bases, with 18 bases left in between. The germline V gene has CDR1 SGHAT and CDR2 FQNNGV. The CDR3 length is 15 residues.

The sequenced sample consisted of peripheral blood. The sequence came from a woman aged 55-70 years with COVID-19, enrolled during active disease. The rearrangement links TRBV11-2 to TRBJ1-2, with D possibly matching TRBD1 (6 bases). CDR3 residues: CASSLFSTGGYGYTF. CDR3 coding DNA: TGTGCCAGCAGCTTATTTTCGACAGGCGGGTACGGCTACACCTTC.